These 26 T cell receptor beta chains originate from one sample sequenced in a study of TIL therapy for anti-PD-1-resistant metastatic lung cancer. The time point is: pre-treatment sample, taken before nivolumab and TIL therapy. Sequencing used immunoSEQ v3. Assay: immunoSEQ multiplex PCR; the TCRdb copy retains only in-frame clones and omits some. The data contain roughly 54,000 clones, around 87% of them singletons. The starting material was blood, obtained at baseline. These receptors all stem from a person between 25 and 80 years old with non-small cell lung cancer.

The rearrangement uses TRBV19 and TRBJ1-1; the D is unclear. The V end lost 4 bases, the J end lost 11 bases, and 17 bases lay between the germline ends. This CDR3 is built from 13 residues. Germline assignment: CDR1 LNHDA and CDR2 SQIVND (reference sequence). In nucleotides, the CDR3 is TGTGCCAGTAGTACCCCTGTGGGCAGAGACGCTTTCTTT. This gives the protein CASSTPVGRDAFF.

This clone was observed once. The V gene is TRBV5-4, the J gene TRBJ2-3; D uncertain. CDR3 length: 15 amino acids. Per germline, CDR1 SGHNT and CDR2 YYREEE (reference sequence). The ends were cut back, 0 bases at V and 3 bases at J, with 11 bases in the middle. The CDR3 loop reads CASSLGSGRTDTQYF. For the CDR3, the DNA is TGTGCCAGCAGCTTGGGCTCAGGCAGGACAGATACGCAGTATTTT. Looking up the rest from reference TRBV5-4 and TRBJ2-3 gives the full variable domain: ETGVTQSPTHLIKTRGQQVTLRCSSQSGHNTVSWYQQALGQGPQFIFQYYREEENGRGNFPPRFSGLQFPNYSSELNVNALELDDSALYLCASSLGSGRTDTQYFGPGTRLTVL.

The chain has TRBV7-9 and TRBJ2-7; D uncertain. The CDR3 spans 12 residues. V dropped 1 base and J dropped 7 bases, with 8 bases sitting between them. Germline V gene sequence: CDR1 SEHNR, CDR2 FQNEAQ (reference sequence). The chain's CDR3 is CASSLDKTEQYF. The DNA of the CDR3 is TGTGCCAGCAGCTTAGATAAGACAGAGCAGTACTTC.

The rearrangement joins TRBV11-2 to TRBJ2-1; 10 nucleotides line up with TRBD2. Germline CDR1 is SGHAT and CDR2 is FQNNGV. The CDR3 has 18 residues. The trim removed 1 base at V and 7 bases at J, leaving 13 bases unmatched. This CDR3 is CASSLGSSSGGRDNEQFF. DNA for the CDR3: TGTGCCAGCAGCTTAGGGTCATCTAGCGGGGGTAGGGATAATGAGCAGTTCTTC.

The chain joins TRBV7-3 to TRBJ2-1; no clear D gene. This CDR3 region has 15 residues. The V end was cut by 1 base, the J end by 2 bases, with 9 bases between. Germline assignment: CDR1 SGHTA and CDR2 FQGTGA. CDR3 residues: CASSLSFKPYNEQFF. CDR3 in DNA: TGTGCCAGCAGCTTAAGTTTTAAGCCCTACAATGAGCAGTTCTTC.

The V call is TRBV6-5, the J call TRBJ1-2, with TRBD1 as a possible D gene (6 bases). Germline CDR1 MNHEY, CDR2 SVGAGI. This CDR3 comprises 14 residues. The germline V and J ends were trimmed by 4 bases and 8 bases, with 17 bases remaining between them. The CDR3 nucleotides read TGTGCCAGCAGTTCACGGGACATTTTTGGCGGCTACACCTTC. Translation gives CASSSRDIFGGYTF.

The chain combines TRBV25-1 with TRBJ1-1, with a possible D match to TRBD1 (6 bases). The CDR3 totals 14 residues. The germline CDR1 and CDR2 sequences are MGHDK and SYGVNS. V was clipped by 7 bases and J by 1 base, with 13 bases between them. CDR3: CASNWQGWNTEAFF. The CDR3 DNA is TGTGCCAGCAACTGGCAGGGGTGGAACACTGAAGCTTTCTTT.

The rearrangement joins TRBV5-1 to TRBJ2-1, with 11 bases fitting TRBD1. CDR1 SGHRS and CDR2 YFSETQ come from the germline V gene. This CDR3 is 14 amino acids long. V was clipped by 0 bases and J by 8 bases; unmatched bases: 1. The CDR3 loop is CASSLGTGGDEQFF. Here the CDR3 DNA reads TGCGCCAGCAGCTTGGGGACAGGGGGCGATGAGCAGTTCTTC. The full variable domain, in which reference TRBV5-1 and TRBJ2-1 provide the parts outside the CDR3, is KAGVTQTPRYLIKTRGQQVTLSCSPISGHRSVSWYQQTPGQGLQFLFEYFSETQRNKGNFPGRFSGRQFSNSRSEMNVSTLELGDSALYLCASSLGTGGDEQFFGPGTRLTVL.

The chain joins TRBV9 to TRBJ1-3; the D gene is possibly TRBD1 (5 bases). V was cut by 5 bases and J by 0 bases, with 12 bases left in between. This CDR3 is 15 amino acids long. CDR1 is SGDLS and CDR2 is YYNGEE in the germline V gene. The CDR3 DNA sequence: TGTGCCAGCAGGATTGGGACCCACTCTGGAAACACCATATATTTT. Encoded protein: CASRIGTHSGNTIYF.

V is TRBV28 and J is TRBJ1-5; possibly TRBD1 for D (6 bases). The germline V gene encodes CDR1 MDHEN and CDR2 SYDVKM. The CDR3 extends over 14 amino acids. With 1 base removed from V and 5 bases from J, the gap between germline ends came to 9 bases. CDR3 in DNA: TGTGCCAGCAGTTTATCAGGGGAACATCAGCCCCAGCATTTT. Its translation: CASSLSGEHQPQHF.

V usage is TRBV7-9 and J usage is TRBJ2-1; 11 bases agree with TRBD2. Germline V gene lookup returns CDR1 SEHNR and CDR2 FQNEAQ (reference sequence). The CDR3 loop spans 16 amino acids. V lost 2 bases to trimming and J lost 1 base; unmatched junction nucleotides: 1. CDR3 loop: CASSLPSGRSYNEQFF. The CDR3 nucleotides read TGTGCCAGCAGCTTACCTAGCGGGAGGTCCTACAATGAGCAGTTCTTC.

J is TRBJ1-5 and V is TRBV19; a weak D match, TRBD1 (5 bases). The germline V and J ends were trimmed by 4 bases and 5 bases, with 21 bases remaining between them. Germline V gives CDR1 LNHDA, CDR2 SQIVND (reference sequence). The CDR3 has 17 residues. The CDR3 region is CASSTQGLRKVDQPQHF. The CDR3 DNA reads TGTGCCAGTAGTACCCAGGGCCTAAGGAAGGTAGATCAGCCCCAGCATTTT.

The sample holds a few counts of this clone. The chain carries TRBV5-1 and TRBJ1-1; D not certain. Germline CDR1 reads SGHRS; CDR2 reads YFSETQ. V was shortened by 4 bases and J by 4 bases, with 14 bases between the two germline ends. CDR3 length equals 14 residues. The CDR3 region is CASSLFSSGTEAFF. CDR3 DNA: TGCGCCAGCAGCCTGTTCTCAAGCGGCACTGAAGCTTTCTTT.

The chain uses TRBV6-4 and TRBJ1-5, with 10 bases fitting TRBD1. The CDR3 loop spans 16 amino acids. The ends lost 6 bases at V and 3 bases at J; junction bases unmatched: 8. Germline lookup yields CDR1 MRHNA and CDR2 SNTAGT. DNA for the CDR3: TGTGCCAGCAGCCGACAGGGGGCGCAGGACAATCAGCCCCAGCATTTT. It codes for CASSRQGAQDNQPQHF.

This sequence joins TRBV6-1 and TRBJ1-1; D is unresolved. V lost 2 bases and J lost 1, with 8 bases in between. CDR3 length equals 14 residues. Looked up from germline, CDR1 is MNHNS and CDR2 is SASEGT. In DNA form, the CDR3 reads TGTGCCAGCAGTGAACTAACGGAGAACACTGAAGCTTTCTTT. Translating it yields CASSELTENTEAFF.

This clone is a singleton in its sample. The gene calls are TRBV27 and TRBJ2-5; TRBD2 is a possible D gene (6 bases). CDR1 is MNHEY and CDR2 is SMNVEV in the germline V gene (reference sequence). This CDR3 is built from 15 residues. The V end was cut by 0 bases, the J end by 1 base, with 9 bases between. The CDR3: CASSLSPGLQETQYF. CDR3 DNA: TGTGCCAGCAGTTTATCGCCGGGACTCCAAGAGACCCAGTACTTC.

The rearrangement links TRBV6-2 or TRBV6-3 to TRBJ2-1; D assignment may be TRBD1 or TRBD2 (6 bases each). V was clipped by 2 bases and J by 5 bases, with 10 bases between them. This CDR3 is built from 14 residues. CDR1 is MNHEY and CDR2 is SVGEGT in the germline V gene. The CDR3 loop is CASSYRGLHNEQFF. CDR3 sequence (DNA): TGTGCCAGCAGTTACCGGGGGCTCCACAATGAGCAGTTCTTC.

The rearrangement links TRBV28 to TRBJ1-5; D perhaps matches TRBD1 (5 bases). This CDR3 is 15 amino acids long. The germline gives CDR1 MDHEN, CDR2 SYDVKM. V was cut by 3 bases and J by 7 bases, with 16 bases left in between. The CDR3 DNA reads as TGTGCCAGCAGTTTGGAGTGGCAGGGAGGCCAGCCCCAGCATTTT. It encodes CASSLEWQGGQPQHF.

The chain is built from TRBV5-1 and TRBJ2-3; either TRBD1 or TRBD2 may fit D (6 bases each). Germline V gene lookup returns CDR1 SGHRS and CDR2 YFSETQ. The CDR3 sequence is 14 residues long. Deletions cut 6 bases from V and 1 base from J, with 12 bases between. The CDR3 here is CASNRGAGTDTQYF. The CDR3 DNA follows: TGCGCCAGCAATAGGGGGGCGGGCACAGATACGCAGTATTTT.

The J gene is TRBJ2-1, the V gene TRBV10-2; TRBD2 matches at 10 bases. The CDR3 runs to 15 residues. Germline values: CDR1 WSHSY, CDR2 SAAADI. J was trimmed by 4 bases and V by 3 bases; bases with no gene match: 3. The CDR3 region has the DNA TGCGCCAGCAGTGAATCTAGCGGGGGATACAATGAGCAGTTCTTC. Amino acid sequence: CASSESSGGYNEQFF.

The chain joins TRBV10-3 to TRBJ2-1; 8 nucleotides line up with TRBD1. This CDR3 is 16 amino acids long. CDR1 and CDR2 (germline): ENHRY, SYGVKD. J gave up 7 bases and V 3 bases, and 11 bases lay outside the gene matches. CDR3 loop: CAISDPRQGHWNEQFF. The CDR3 coding sequence is TGTGCCATCAGTGACCCACGACAGGGGCACTGGAATGAGCAGTTCTTC.

This clone was counted between two and nine times. The rearrangement links TRBV6-5 to TRBJ2-2; TRBD2 might be the D (7 bases). Looked up from germline, CDR1 is MNHEY and CDR2 is SVGAGI. Between the trimmed V and J ends, which lost 2 bases and 7 bases, there was a span of 14 bases. The CDR3 spans 15 residues. CDR3 loop: CASSYRRGAGGELFF. The DNA for the CDR3 is TGTGCCAGCAGTTACAGACGGGGGGCCGGCGGGGAGCTGTTTTTT.

The chain is built from TRBV7-8 and TRBJ2-2; maybe TRBD2 (7 bases). The V and J ends lost 3 bases and 7 bases respectively, with 15 bases between them. CDR1 is SGHVS, CDR2 FQNEAQ, per germline. CDR3 length equals 15 residues. The CDR3 DNA follows: TGTGCCAGCAGCTTCGGGGGAGGGGGAATCGGGGAGCTGTTTTTT. This translates into CASSFGGGGIGELFF. Full variable domain (outside the CDR3, taken from reference TRBV7-8 and TRBJ2-2): GAGVSQSPRYKVAKRGQDVALRCDPISGHVSLFWYQQALGQGPEFLTYFQNEAQLDKSGLPSDRFFAERPEGSVSTLKIQRTQQEDSAVYLCASSFGGGGIGELFFGEGSRLTVL.

V gene TRBV3-1 (or the pseudogene TRBV3-2) combines with J gene TRBJ2-1; the match to TRBD2 covers 7 bases. Germline V gives CDR1 LGHDT, CDR2 YNNKEL (reference sequence). V dropped 5 bases and J dropped 7; count of bases not matched to a gene: 14. The CDR3 runs to 16 residues. CDR3 sequence (DNA): TGTGCCAGCAGCGATAGGGTGTGGGAGGGCCGGAATGAGCAGTTCTTC. It yields the protein CASSDRVWEGRNEQFF.

The V and J genes are TRBV6-5 and TRBJ2-7; perhaps TRBD1 as D (6 bases). Germline-derived CDR1 and CDR2 are MNHEY and SVGAGI. The ends were cut back, 11 bases at V and 7 bases at J, with 24 bases in the middle. This CDR3 has 14 amino acids. The CDR3 DNA follows: TGTGCCCCCTCCCGGCCCAGGGGTATGCGGGAGCAGTACTTC. Translating it yields CAPSRPRGMREQYF.

This clone appeared a single time. V is TRBV27 and J is TRBJ1-5; the D is unclear. Germline V gives CDR1 MNHEY, CDR2 SMNVEV (reference sequence). The CDR3 has 15 amino acids. Trimming removed 7 bases at V and 1 base at J, with 14 bases between. DNA of the CDR3: TGTGCCAGCAAGGCGGCCCCCTCAAGCAATCAGCCCCAGCATTTT. Residues: CASKAAPSSNQPQHF.